The rows below give T cell receptor beta chains drawn from one sample of a study of T cell responses to AZD1222 COVID-19 vaccine. Sequenced by immunoSEQ multiplex PCR; TCRdb stores in-frame clones only, minus some. The profile covers 100,000 to 150,000 clones, with more than 70% appearing a single time and 3.5% to 5% taken by the ten largest. The sequencing used peripheral blood, collected on day 0 of AZD1222 vaccination. These TCRs come from an adult in good health. CDR3s include the opening cysteine and the closing phenylalanine or tryptophan. The D gene is left open where the match is weak. The size entry is marked missing in some rows and otherwise reads once, few, many or a size class.

d_gene	abundance	v_gene	j_gene	len	CDR3aa	CDR3nt
TRBD2	once	TRBV7-2	TRBJ2-5	13	CASSSIRGGRQYF	TGTGCCAGCAGCTCCATCCGGGGGGGCCGCCAGTACTTC
.	few	TRBV11-2	TRBJ1-2	13	CASSQGGNYGYTF	TGTGCCAGCAGCCAAGGCGGGAATTATGGCTACACCTTC
.	.	TRBV24-1	TRBJ2-7	11	CATSRANEQYF	TGTGCCACCAGTAGGGCCAACGAGCAGTACTTC
.	.	TRBV5-4	TRBJ1-5	15	CASSLEGLMGQPQHF	TGTGCCAGCAGCTTAGAGGGTCTGATGGGGCAGCCCCAGCATTTT
TRBD1	.	TRBV30	TRBJ2-1	14	CAGQDRGTYNEQFF	TGTGCCGGCCAGGACAGGGGCACCTACAATGAGCAGTTCTTC
.	.	TRBV28	TRBJ1-1	15	CASRNTEEGSTEAFF	TGTGCCAGCAGAAATACGGAGGAGGGGAGCACTGAAGCTTTCTTT
TRBD1	.	TRBV20-1	TRBJ1-1	11	CSARDGTGTYF	TGCAGTGCTAGAGATGGGACAGGGACATATTTT
.	.	TRBV5-1	TRBJ2-7	16	CASSLNVLEGSYEQYF	TGCGCCAGCAGCTTGAACGTCTTGGAGGGCTCCTACGAGCAGTACTTC
.	.	TRBV5-1	TRBJ2-3	14	CASSLGRSTDTQYF	TGCGCCAGCAGCTTAGGACGGAGCACAGATACGCAGTATTTT
.	.	TRBV13	TRBJ1-5	14	CASSFSGSNQPQHF	TGTGCCAGCAGCTTTAGCGGGAGCAATCAGCCCCAGCATTTT
TRBD2	.	TRBV11-2	TRBJ2-7	14	CASSPRGLPYEQYF	TGTGCCAGCAGCCCACGGGGACTACCCTACGAGCAGTACTTC
.	.	TRBV21-1	TRBJ2-5	17	CASSKVLAGFLQETQYF	TGTGCCAGCAGCAAAGTGCTAGCGGGGTTTTTACAAGAGACCCAGTACTTC
.	.	TRBV10-3	TRBJ2-3	13	CAITPGAADTQYF	TGTGCCATCACTCCAGGGGCCGCAGATACGCAGTATTTT
TRBD1	.	TRBV4-1	TRBJ2-5	16	CASSQAHRGRGETQYF	TGCGCCAGCAGCCAAGCGCACAGGGGACGTGGGGAGACCCAGTACTTC
.	once	TRBV6-5	TRBJ2-3	15	CAASGAALFADTQYF	TGTGCCGCTTCGGGTGCGGCGTTGTTTGCAGATACGCAGTATTTT
TRBD1	.	TRBV7-8	TRBJ1-4	14	CASSVGTANEKLFF	TGTGCCAGCAGCGTCGGGACAGCTAATGAAAAACTGTTTTTT
.	few	TRBV7-9	TRBJ1-1	14	CASSSFETNTEAFF	TGTGCCAGCAGCTCCTTTGAGACGAACACTGAAGCTTTCTTT
TRBD2	.	TRBV5-1	TRBJ2-7	15	CASSLNTGGTYEQYF	TGCGCCAGCAGCTTGAATACGGGGGGGACCTACGAGCAGTACTTC
.	.	TRBV6-5	TRBJ1-1	14	CASSYSGGNTEAFF	TGTGCCAGCAGTTACTCTGGAGGGAACACTGAAGCTTTCTTT
.	.	TRBV28	TRBJ1-4	15	CASSSAAQTNEKLFF	TGTGCCAGCAGCTCTGCAGCGCAAACTAATGAAAAACTGTTTTTT
.	.	TRBV28	TRBJ2-7	11	CASRTAYEQYF	TGTGCCAGCAGGACAGCTTACGAGCAGTACTTC
.	.	TRBV2	TRBJ1-1	16	CASSRTRGARNTEAFF	TGTGCCAGCAGTCGAACGAGGGGGGCCAGGAACACTGAAGCTTTCTTT
.	few	TRBV10-3	TRBJ2-1	13	CAISEGFLGQQFF	TGTGCCATCAGTGAGGGGTTTTTAGGGCAACAGTTCTTC
.	.	TRBV3-1/TRBV3-2	TRBJ1-2	16	CASSQFIPGEGGGYTF	TGTGCCAGCAGCCAATTCATTCCGGGTGAGGGGGGTGGCTACACCTTC
TRBD1	.	TRBV4-1	TRBJ1-5	16	CASSQDPGQGYQPQHF	TGCGCCAGCAGCCAAGATCCAGGACAGGGGTATCAGCCCCAGCATTTT
.	.	TRBV7-2	TRBJ2-2	15	CASSLARGRTGELFF	TGTGCCAGCAGCTTAGCCAGGGGTCGGACCGGGGAGCTGTTTTTT
TRBD1	.	TRBV3-1/TRBV3-2	TRBJ2-7	16	CASSQALHRGSYEQYF	TGTGCCAGCAGCCAAGCCCTACACAGGGGTTCCTACGAGCAGTACTTC
TRBD1	.	TRBV5-1	TRBJ1-1	14	CASSQDRGDTEAFF	TGCGCCAGCAGCCAGGACAGGGGAGATACTGAAGCTTTCTTT
TRBD1	.	TRBV10-3	TRBJ1-2	16	CAISESFPGQLYGYTF	TGTGCCATCAGTGAGTCGTTCCCGGGACAGCTCTATGGCTACACCTTC
.	few	TRBV7-3	TRBJ2-7	15	CASSPESGKRAEQYF	TGTGCCAGCAGCCCGGAATCCGGGAAGAGGGCCGAGCAGTACTTC
.	.	TRBV29-1	TRBJ2-5	13	CSVLKLEGETQYF	TGCAGCGTTTTAAAACTAGAAGGAGAGACCCAGTACTTC
TRBD1	.	TRBV19	TRBJ2-7	13	CASSGGQGGEQYF	TGTGCCAGTAGCGGGGGACAGGGGGGCGAGCAGTACTTC
.	.	TRBV21-1	TRBJ1-6	18	CASSKVGETGPVSSPLHF	TGTGCCAGCAGCAAAGTTGGAGAGACAGGCCCCGTGAGCTCACCCCTCCACTTT
.	.	TRBV30	TRBJ2-1	11	CAWSRGGEQFF	TGTGCCTGGAGTAGGGGTGGTGAGCAGTTCTTC
.	.	TRBV6-2/TRBV6-3	TRBJ1-5	12	CASSYPHQPQHF	TGTGCCAGCAGTTACCCCCATCAGCCCCAGCATTTT
.	.	TRBV9	TRBJ1-1	14	CASSRIARDTEAFF	TGTGCCAGCAGCAGAATAGCAAGGGATACTGAAGCTTTCTTT
.	.	TRBV6-5	TRBJ1-1	12	CASTDRQIKAFF	TGTGCCAGCACCGACCGACAGATTAAAGCTTTCTTT
TRBD1	.	TRBV27	TRBJ2-7	13	CASSFQDRDEQYF	TGTGCCAGCAGTTTCCAGGACAGGGACGAGCAGTACTTC